This T cell receptor beta chain appears in the sequencing data of a study of blood T cell repertoires in COVID-19. Study in general: Samples taken during acute and convalescent COVID-19 were collected in the United States, Italy and Spain.

In the authors' methods: Estimated nucleated cell counts came from reference gene primer amplification. The method was immunoSEQ multiplex PCR; TCRdb's version includes in-frame clones alone and lacks a portion of them. V and J calls and clone size are given by that table; D and trimming were obtained from the DNA. Among about 260,000 clones listed, 84% were seen once. From germline, CDR1 is LGHDT and CDR2 YNNKEL (reference sequence). This CDR3 region has 14 residues. V lost 4 bases to trimming and J lost 2 bases; unmatched junction nucleotides: 3. The receptor comes from a human donor in a cohort sampled during active COVID-19. The V gene is TRBV3-1 (or the pseudogene TRBV3-2), the J gene TRBJ1-1; TRBD1 agrees at 8 bases. The sample comprised peripheral blood. CDR3: CASSRTGLNTEAFF. CDR3 sequence (DNA): TGTGCCAGCAGCCGGACAGGGTTAAACACTGAAGCTTTCTTT.